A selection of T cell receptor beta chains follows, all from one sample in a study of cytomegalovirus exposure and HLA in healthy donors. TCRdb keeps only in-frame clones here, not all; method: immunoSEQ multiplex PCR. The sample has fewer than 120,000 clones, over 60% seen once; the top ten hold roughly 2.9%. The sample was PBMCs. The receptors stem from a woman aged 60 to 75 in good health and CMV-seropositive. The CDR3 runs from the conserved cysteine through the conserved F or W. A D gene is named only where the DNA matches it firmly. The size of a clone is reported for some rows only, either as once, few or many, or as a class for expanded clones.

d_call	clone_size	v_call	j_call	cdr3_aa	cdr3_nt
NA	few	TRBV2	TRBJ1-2	CASSEAGWTVQLSYGYTF	TGTGCCAGCAGTGAGGCGGGTTGGACAGTACAGTTGTCCTATGGCTACACCTTC
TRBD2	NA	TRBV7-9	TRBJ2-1	CASSLEGLAGGDEQFF	TGTGCCAGCAGCTTAGAGGGACTAGCGGGAGGAGATGAGCAGTTCTTC
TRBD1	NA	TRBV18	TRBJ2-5	CASSPNGQGYQETQYF	TGTGCCAGCTCACCAAACGGACAGGGGTACCAAGAGACCCAGTACTTC
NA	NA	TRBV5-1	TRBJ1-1	CASSLQAETSSEAFF	TGCGCCAGCAGCTTGCAGGCCGAGACGAGCAGCGAAGCTTTCTTT
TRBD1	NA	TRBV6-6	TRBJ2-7	CASSFGTGENYEQYF	TGTGCCAGCAGTTTTGGAACAGGGGAGAATTACGAGCAGTACTTC
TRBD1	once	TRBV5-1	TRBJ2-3	CASSFRQGPGTDTQYF	TGCGCCAGCAGCTTTAGACAGGGGCCGGGCACAGATACGCAGTATTTT
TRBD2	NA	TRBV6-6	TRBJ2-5	CASTAGTSGGKTQYF	TGTGCCAGCACCGCCGGGACTAGCGGGGGCAAAACCCAGTACTTC
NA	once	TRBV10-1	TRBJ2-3	CASSVTNTDTQYF	TGCGCCAGCAGTGTGACTAACACAGATACGCAGTATTTT
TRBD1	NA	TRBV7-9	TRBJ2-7	CASSLGQGFQYF	TGTGCCAGCAGCTTGGGACAGGGATTCCAGTACTTC
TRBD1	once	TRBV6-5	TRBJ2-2	CASGRDRANTGELFF	TGTGCCAGCGGACGGGACAGGGCGAACACCGGGGAGCTGTTTTTT
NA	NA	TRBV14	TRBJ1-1	CASSQEFRTEAFF	TGTGCCAGCAGCCAAGAATTCCGGACTGAAGCTTTCTTT
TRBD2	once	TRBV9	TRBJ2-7	CASSSPGTSNLYEQYF	TGTGCCAGCAGCTCGCCCGGGACTAGCAACCTCTACGAGCAGTACTTC
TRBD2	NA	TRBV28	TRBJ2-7	CASSPGTSGSDEQYF	TGTGCCAGCAGCCCTGGGACTAGCGGGAGCGACGAGCAGTACTTC
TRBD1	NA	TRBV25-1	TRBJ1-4	CASSENRGLGEKLFF	TGTGCCAGCAGTGAGAACAGGGGGTTAGGAGAAAAACTGTTTTTT
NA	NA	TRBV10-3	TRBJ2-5	CAISDLRETQYF	TGTGCCATCAGTGACCTGCGTGAGACCCAGTACTTC
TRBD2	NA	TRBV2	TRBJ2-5	CASDYGTSEVETQYF	TGTGCCAGCGACTATGGGACTAGCGAAGTTGAGACCCAGTACTTC
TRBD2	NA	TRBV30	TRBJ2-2	CAWSVSGRRGTGELFF	TGTGCCTGGAGTGTTAGCGGGAGGCGCGGAACCGGGGAGCTGTTTTTT
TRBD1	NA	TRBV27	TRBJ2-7	CASSLTDRWYEQYF	TGTGCCAGCAGTCTCACGGACAGGTGGTACGAGCAGTACTTC
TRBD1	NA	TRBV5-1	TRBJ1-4	CASSWRGQGQDEKLFF	TGCGCCAGCAGCTGGCGAGGACAGGGGCAAGATGAAAAACTGTTTTTT
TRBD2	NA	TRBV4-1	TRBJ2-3	CASSQDWASGHSTDTQYF	TGCGCCAGCAGCCAAGATTGGGCTAGCGGGCACAGCACAGATACGCAGTATTTT
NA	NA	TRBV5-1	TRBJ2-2	CASSLGTPGELFF	TGCGCCAGCAGCTTGGGGACTCCCGGGGAGCTGTTTTTT
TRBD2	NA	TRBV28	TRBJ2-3	CASSGRGTSDTQYF	TGTGCCAGCAGCGGGAGGGGGACATCAGATACGCAGTATTTT
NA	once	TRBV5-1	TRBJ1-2	CASADSVGTWYGYTF	TGCGCCAGCGCGGACAGCGTGGGGACCTGGTATGGCTACACCTTC
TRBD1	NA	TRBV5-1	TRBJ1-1	CASSLSGQGNTEAFF	TGCGCCAGCAGCTTATCGGGACAGGGGAACACTGAAGCTTTCTTT
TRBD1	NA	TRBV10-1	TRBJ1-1	CASSDRTGRKSTEAFF	TGCGCCAGCAGTGACCGGACAGGGAGGAAGAGCACTGAAGCTTTCTTT
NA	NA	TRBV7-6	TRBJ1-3	CASSTQGGLGGNTIYF	TGTGCCAGCAGCACACAAGGGGGTTTGGGAGGAAACACCATATATTTT
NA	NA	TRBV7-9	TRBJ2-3	CASSLVSYGEADTQYF	TGTGCCAGCAGCTTAGTGTCTTACGGGGAGGCGGATACGCAGTATTTT
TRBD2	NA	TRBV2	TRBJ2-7	CASTGTTYEQYF	TGTGCCAGCACCGGGACTACCTACGAGCAGTACTTC
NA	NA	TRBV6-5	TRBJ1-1	CASSYKGVTEAFF	TGTGCCAGCAGTTACAAGGGGGTCACTGAAGCTTTCTTT
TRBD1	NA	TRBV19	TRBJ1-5	CASSSRTGGVNQPQHF	TGTGCCAGTAGTTCTAGGACAGGGGGAGTGAATCAGCCCCAGCATTTT
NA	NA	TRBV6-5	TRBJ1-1	CASTDREYTEAFF	TGTGCCAGCACTGACAGAGAATACACTGAAGCTTTCTTT
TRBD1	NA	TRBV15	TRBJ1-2	CATSRDRGTGTRDGYTF	TGTGCCACCAGCAGAGATCGTGGGACAGGGACGAGGGACGGCTACACCTTC
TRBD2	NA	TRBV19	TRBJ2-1	CASSTLAGRLNEQFF	TGTGCCAGTAGTACCTTAGCCGGGAGGCTAAATGAGCAGTTCTTC
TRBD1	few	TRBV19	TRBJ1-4	CATRTGDRRTNEKLFF	TGTGCCACTAGGACAGGGGACCGCCGTACTAATGAAAAACTGTTTTTT
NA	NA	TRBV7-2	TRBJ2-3	CASSSPFRSPGRTDTQYF	TGTGCCAGCAGCTCCCCTTTCCGGTCCCCAGGGAGGACGGATACGCAGTATTTT
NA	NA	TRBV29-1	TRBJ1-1	CSVAQRVSTEAFF	TGCAGCGTTGCTCAGAGGGTGAGCACTGAAGCTTTCTTT
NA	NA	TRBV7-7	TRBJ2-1	CASSLLGPYNEQFF	TGTGCTAGCAGCCTGCTTGGGCCGTACAATGAGCAGTTCTTC
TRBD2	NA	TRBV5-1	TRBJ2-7	CASSLGGGTSGSYEQYF	TGCGCCAGCAGCTTGGGCGGCGGGACTAGCGGATCCTACGAGCAGTACTTC
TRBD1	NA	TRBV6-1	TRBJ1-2	CASRGTVRYGYTF	TGTGCCAGCAGGGGGACAGTCAGGTATGGCTACACCTTC
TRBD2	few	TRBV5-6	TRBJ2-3	CASSSVTSGSTDTQYF	TGTGCCAGCAGCTCCGTGACTAGCGGTAGCACAGATACGCAGTATTTT
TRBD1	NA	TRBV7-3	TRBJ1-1	CSSSLTGQGTTEAFF	TGTTCCAGCAGCTTAACGGGACAGGGGACCACTGAAGCTTTCTTT
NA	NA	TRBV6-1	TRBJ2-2	CASSEVAENTGELFF	TGTGCCAGCAGTGAAGTAGCGGAAAACACCGGGGAGCTGTTTTTT